This T cell receptor (beta chain) was documented in a study of T cell responses to AZD1222 COVID-19 vaccine. Turning to the study itself: Investigators merged groups given second doses at roughly 4 or roughly 12 weeks.

To note about this clone: Its antigen is as yet unknown.

The study, taken as a whole, reports: No day 14 peak samples; only post-peak repertoires were characterized. Recipients of two AZD1222 doses showed rising Spike-specific TCR breadth and depth. Reportedly, nearly half of unique spike TCRs recognized epitopes outside B.1.351/B.1.1.7 mutations.

Libraries were prepared by immunoSEQ multiplex PCR; TCRdb keeps only in-frame clonotypes and omits some of them. The sample yields approximately 120,000 clones, 70% to 90% seen once. This sequence originates from an adult in good health. This specimen was peripheral blood, taken on day 0 of AZD1222 vaccination.

The DNA of the CDR3 is TGTGCCACCAGTGATTTGGAGGACGGAGGGCAGTACTTC. Translated: CATSDLEDGGQYF. The chain has TRBV24-1 and TRBJ2-7; maybe TRBD2 (5 bases). Germline V CDR1 and CDR2: KGHDR, SFDVKD. V was shortened by 0 bases and J by 9 bases, with 11 bases between the two germline ends. The CDR3 spans 13 residues.